Following are 18 T cell receptor beta chains from one sample sequenced in a study of blood T cell repertoires in COVID-19. The repertoire was sequenced with immunoSEQ multiplex PCR; TCRdb's copy has only in-frame clones and lacks some. The table lists approximately 99,000 clones, 70% to 85% of them singletons. What was sequenced was peripheral blood. These receptors were taken from a woman in her thirties or forties with acute or convalescent COVID-19.

The chain has TRBV6-5 and TRBJ2-7; D is possibly TRBD1 (7 bases). Germline CDR1 and CDR2: MNHEY and SVGAGI. Trimming removed 6 bases at V and 2 bases at J, with 17 bases between. The CDR3 contains 15 residues. The CDR3 protein is CASSRQGGEPYEQYF. CDR3 sequence (DNA): TGTGCCAGCAGCCGACAGGGAGGTGAACCCTACGAGCAGTACTTC.

The chain carries TRBV7-9 and TRBJ1-1, with D possibly being TRBD1 (6 bases). The germline V gene encodes CDR1 SEHNR and CDR2 FQNEAQ (reference sequence). This CDR3 has 13 residues. V shed 1 base and J shed 10 bases, with 13 bases lying between them. The CDR3 DNA reads TGTGCCAGCAGCTTAGACTCAGGGGCCGGAGCTTTCTTT. Protein sequence: CASSLDSGAGAFF.

This clone was observed a handful of times. The sample contains more than one DNA sequence encoding this CDR3. This chain uses TRBV7-2 with TRBJ2-7, with TRBD2 matching 8 bases. The CDR3 is 14 residues long. Germline CDR1 reads SGHTA; CDR2 reads FQGNSA. J was trimmed by 4 bases and V by 5 bases; bases with no gene match: 7. This chain's CDR3 is CASSSSGASYEQYF. The CDR3 bases are TGTGCCAGCAGCAGTAGCGGGGCCTCGTACGAGCAGTACTTC.

V usage is TRBV10-3 and J usage is TRBJ1-5, with D possibly being TRBD1 (5 bases). V was clipped by 7 bases and J by 3 bases, with 10 bases between them. Germline V gives CDR1 ENHRY, CDR2 SYGVKD. The CDR3 sequence is 13 residues long. CDR3 in DNA: TGTGCCATCACGGGTGGGGCCAATCAGCCCCAGCATTTT. Translated: CAITGGANQPQHF.

The chain employs TRBV5-1 and TRBJ2-5, with no clear D. V lost 6 bases, J lost 3 bases, and 18 bases lay in between. CDR3 length: 15 amino acids. The germline gives CDR1 SGHRS, CDR2 YFSETQ. CDR3 sequence (DNA): TGCGCCAGCACATCCCTTCCGACACCCGAAGAGACCCAGTACTTC. Its protein is CASTSLPTPEETQYF.

J is TRBJ2-3 and V is TRBV7-7; TRBD1 might be the D (5 bases). The CDR3 is made up of 14 amino acids. Per the germline V gene, CDR1 is SSHAT and CDR2 is FNYEAQ (reference sequence). V lost 2 bases and J lost 3, with 9 bases in between. The CDR3 loop is CASSLSGMTDTQYF. The CDR3 DNA follows: TGTGCCAGCAGCTTATCAGGGATGACAGATACGCAGTATTTT.

The sample holds a few counts of this clone. This chain connects TRBV6-2 or TRBV6-3 to TRBJ1-5; no clear D gene. This CDR3 comprises 16 residues. Germline V gene data show CDR1 as MNHEY and CDR2 as SVGEGT. V was cut by 2 bases and J by 0 bases, with 11 bases left in between. CDR3 nucleotide sequence: TGTGCCAGCAGTTACGGCAGAAACAATAGCAATCAGCCCCAGCATTTT. Translation gives CASSYGRNNSNQPQHF.

J is TRBJ2-7 and V is TRBV27; 8 positions match TRBD2. Germline V gene sequence: CDR1 MNHEY, CDR2 SMNVEV (reference sequence). V lost 4 bases to trimming and J lost 5 bases; unmatched junction nucleotides: 10. There are 15 residues in the CDR3. The CDR3 coding sequence is TGTGCCAGCAGTTCCTGGGGTAGCGGGGCGGACGAGCAGTACTTC. Encoded protein: CASSSWGSGADEQYF.

This sequence joins TRBV5-4 and TRBJ2-7; the D gene is possibly TRBD1 (5 bases). V was shortened by 4 bases and J by 1 base, with 12 bases between the two germline ends. The CDR3 consists of 14 residues. The germline CDR1 and CDR2 sequences are SGHNT and YYREEE (reference sequence). Here the CDR3 DNA reads TGTGCCAGCAGCACTCAGGGCACTTCCTACGAGCAGTACTTC. It yields the protein CASSTQGTSYEQYF.

The J gene is TRBJ1-4, the V gene TRBV30, with D perhaps matching TRBD1 (5 bases). Germline V gene lookup returns CDR1 GTSNPN and CDR2 SVGIG (reference sequence). The CDR3 covers 14 residues. Trimming stripped 0 bases from V and 7 bases from J, with 12 bases between. This chain's CDR3 is CAWSVDRGSEKLFF. In DNA form, the CDR3 reads TGTGCCTGGAGTGTGGATAGGGGATCTGAAAAACTGTTTTTT. Full variable domain (missing parts from reference TRBV30 and TRBJ1-4): SQTIHQWPATLVQPVGSPLSLECTVEGTSNPNLYWYRQAAGRGLQLLFYSVGIGQISSEVPQNLSASRPQDRQFILSSKKLLLSDSGFYLCAWSVDRGSEKLFFGSGTQLSVL.

The chain combines TRBV14 with TRBJ1-2; weak D call: TRBD1 (6 bases). V lost 4 bases, J lost 6 bases, and 15 bases lay in between. CDR3 length equals 14 residues. In germline, CDR1 is SGHDN, CDR2 FVKESK. CDR3 sequence (DNA): TGTGCCAGCAGCCGCCTCCCGACAGGAGATGGCTACACCTTC. Translating it yields CASSRLPTGDGYTF.

V and J are TRBV2 and TRBJ2-1; 10 positions match TRBD2. CDR1 is SNHLY, CDR2 FYNNEI, per germline. With 7 bases clipped from V and 2 bases from J, the junction kept 2 bases outside the gene matches. The CDR3 is 14 residues long. The CDR3 region has the DNA TGTGCCAGCAAACTAGCGGGGACCTACAATGAGCAGTTCTTC. Translation gives CASKLAGTYNEQFF. Full variable domain (remainder filled in from reference TRBV2 and TRBJ2-1): EPEVTQTPSHQVTQMGQEVILRCVPISNHLYFYWYRQILGQKVEFLVSFYNNEISEKSEIFDDQFSVERPDGSNFTLKIRSTKLEDSAMYFCASKLAGTYNEQFFGPGTRLTVL.

Remarks on this clone: At the DNA level, this CDR3 is encoded by other sequences in the same sample as well. J is TRBJ2-7 and V is TRBV7-9; D remains ambiguous. The germline V and J ends were trimmed by 1 base and 3 bases, with 4 bases remaining between them. Germline lookup yields CDR1 SEHNR and CDR2 FQNEAQ (reference sequence). The CDR3 is 12 residues long. In nucleotides, the CDR3 is TGTGCCAGCAGCTTAGTGAGCTACGAGCAGTACTTC. This encodes CASSLVSYEQYF.

This clone was observed once. The V call is TRBV6-5, the J call TRBJ1-6; D uncertain. V was clipped by 2 bases and J by 10 bases, with 12 bases between them. Germline CDR1 reads MNHEY; CDR2 reads SVGAGI. The CDR3 sequence is 14 residues long. The CDR3 is CASSYLTFPSPLHF. DNA of the CDR3: TGTGCCAGCAGTTACCTGACTTTTCCATCACCCCTCCACTTT.

This clone has only a few counts. V is TRBV3-1 (or the pseudogene TRBV3-2) and J is TRBJ2-5, with D perhaps TRBD1 (6 bases). Germline CDR1 and CDR2: LGHDT and YNNKEL (reference sequence). Deletions cut 4 bases from V and 4 bases from J, with 16 bases between. The CDR3 has 15 amino acids. DNA of the CDR3: TGTGCCAGCAGCCTCAGGGGAGTAGGGGGAGAGACCCAGTACTTC. Its translation: CASSLRGVGGETQYF.

The chain links TRBV11-2 to TRBJ2-7; 10 bases map to TRBD1. Trimming took 5 bases from V and 0 from J; bases not matched to a gene: 4. This CDR3 is 15 amino acids long. Germline V CDR1 and CDR2: SGHAT, FQNNGV. This chain's CDR3 is CASSKDRGASYEQYF. CDR3 DNA: TGTGCCAGCAGCAAGGACAGGGGGGCCTCCTACGAGCAGTACTTC.

This rearrangement joins TRBV20-1 to TRBJ2-3, with TRBD2 identical over 8 bases. This CDR3 contains 14 residues. Per the germline V gene, CDR1 is DFQATT and CDR2 is SNEGSKA (reference sequence). V gave up 3 bases and J gave up 4 bases; unmatched junction bases: 6. The CDR3 nucleotides are TGCAGTGCTAGTGACGGGGGGGCACCAGATACGCAGTATTTT. Amino acids: CSASDGGAPDTQYF.

V gene TRBV6-4 combines with J gene TRBJ1-6; no reliable D call. The CDR3 sequence is 14 residues long. V was shortened by 2 bases and J by 10 bases, with 12 bases between the two germline ends. Germline CDR1 is MRHNA and CDR2 is SNTAGT. CDR3 region: CASSDRVFGSPLHF. CDR3 DNA: TGTGCCAGCAGTGACCGGGTCTTTGGATCACCCCTCCACTTT.